These 4 T cell receptor beta chains were sequenced from one sample in a study of Graves' ophthalmopathy and Graves' hyperthyroidism. RNA transcripts served as template for amplifying TCR beta CDR3 sequences. RT-PCR was first run with HTBI primers, then multiplex PCR in a second round. TCRdb reanalysed the multiplex PCR reads using MiXCR and keeps one entry per CDR3 protein. This table has about 620,000 distinct CDR3 sequences, 22% appearing once. Material: peripheral blood. The receptors here all came from a woman under 30 with stable Graves' hyperthyroidism. Some clones in this sample may be carry-over from other donors' samples.

This clonotype was recorded a few times. The rearrangement links TRBV6-4 to TRBJ2-7; 7 positions agree with TRBD2. This CDR3 has 18 amino acids. V was clipped by 6 bases and J by 1 base; unmatched bases: 18. Germline loops: CDR1 MRHNA, CDR2 SNTAGT. CDR3 sequence: CASSPRLASMGGSYEQYF. CDR3 in DNA: TGTGCCAGCAGCCCCAGACTAGCATCGATGGGGGGGTCCTACGAGCAGTACTTC.

This clonotype was counted many times. The rearrangement uses TRBV13 and TRBJ1-6; D remains ambiguous. V lost 7 bases and J lost 8, with 12 bases in between. Looked up from germline, CDR1 is PRHDT and CDR2 is FYEKMQ (reference sequence). The CDR3 length is 13 residues. In DNA, the CDR3 is TGTGCCAGCACCCCAGGCTGGGATTCACCCCTCCACTTT. Encoded protein: CASTPGWDSPLHF.

This clonotype occurred many times. This rearrangement joins TRBV7-2 to TRBJ2-2; tentatively, D is TRBD2 (6 bases). The V and J ends lost 11 bases and 7 bases respectively, with 20 bases between them. In germline, CDR1 is SGHTA, CDR2 FQGNSA. The CDR3 covers 14 residues. The CDR3 sequence: CAPGRRDFGGELFF. CDR3 bases: TGTGCCCCCGGCCGGAGGGATTTCGGCGGGGAGCTGTTTTTT.

This clonotype was seen repeatedly, ten times or more. The chain couples TRBV12-3 or TRBV12-4 to TRBJ2-7, with a possible D match to TRBD1 (5 bases). V was cut by 6 bases and J by 3 bases, with 12 bases left in between. The CDR3 sequence is 13 residues long. As DNA, the CDR3 is TGTGCCAGCAGGGGCGACAGCATCTACGAGCAGTACTTC. This gives the protein CASRGDSIYEQYF.